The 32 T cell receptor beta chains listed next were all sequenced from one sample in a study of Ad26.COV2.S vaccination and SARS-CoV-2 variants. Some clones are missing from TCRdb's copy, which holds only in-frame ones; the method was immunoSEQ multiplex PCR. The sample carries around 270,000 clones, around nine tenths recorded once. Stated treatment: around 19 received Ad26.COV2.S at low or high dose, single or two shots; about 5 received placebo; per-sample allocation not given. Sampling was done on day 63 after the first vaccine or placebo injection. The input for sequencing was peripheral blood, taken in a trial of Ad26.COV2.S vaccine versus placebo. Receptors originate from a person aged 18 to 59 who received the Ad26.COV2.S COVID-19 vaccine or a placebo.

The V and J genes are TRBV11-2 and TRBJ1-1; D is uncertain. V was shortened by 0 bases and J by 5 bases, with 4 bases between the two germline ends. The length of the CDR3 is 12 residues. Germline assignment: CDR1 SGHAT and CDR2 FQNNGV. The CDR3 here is CASSLDKTEAFF. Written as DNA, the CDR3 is TGTGCCAGCAGCTTAGACAAGACTGAAGCTTTCTTT.

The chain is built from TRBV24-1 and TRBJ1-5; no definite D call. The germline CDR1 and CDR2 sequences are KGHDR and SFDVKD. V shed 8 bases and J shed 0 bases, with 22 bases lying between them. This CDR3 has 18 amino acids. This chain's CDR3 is CATIPLGFWWDSNQPQHF. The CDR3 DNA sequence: TGTGCCACCATTCCTCTGGGATTCTGGTGGGATAGCAATCAGCCCCAGCATTTT.

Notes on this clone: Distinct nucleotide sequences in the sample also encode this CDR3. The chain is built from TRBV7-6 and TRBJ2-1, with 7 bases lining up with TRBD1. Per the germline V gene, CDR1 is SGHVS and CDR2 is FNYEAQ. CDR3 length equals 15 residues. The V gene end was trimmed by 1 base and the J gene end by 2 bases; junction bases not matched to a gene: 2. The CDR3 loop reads CASSLETGAYNEQFF. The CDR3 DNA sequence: TGTGCCAGCAGCTTAGAAACAGGGGCCTACAATGAGCAGTTCTTC.

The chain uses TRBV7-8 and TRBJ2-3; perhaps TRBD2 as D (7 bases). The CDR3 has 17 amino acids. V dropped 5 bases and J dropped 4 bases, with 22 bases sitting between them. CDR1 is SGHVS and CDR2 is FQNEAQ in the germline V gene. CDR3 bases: TGTGCCAGCAGCCGAGAGGTCTGGCGGGGGCGCCCAGATACGCAGTATTTT. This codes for CASSREVWRGRPDTQYF.

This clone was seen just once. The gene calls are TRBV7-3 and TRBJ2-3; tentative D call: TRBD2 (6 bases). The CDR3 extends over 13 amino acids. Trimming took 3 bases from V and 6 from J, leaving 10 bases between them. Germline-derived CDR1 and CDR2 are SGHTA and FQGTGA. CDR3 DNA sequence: TGTGCCAGCAGCTTTGGGGGGTCGGATACGCAGTATTTT. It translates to CASSFGGSDTQYF.

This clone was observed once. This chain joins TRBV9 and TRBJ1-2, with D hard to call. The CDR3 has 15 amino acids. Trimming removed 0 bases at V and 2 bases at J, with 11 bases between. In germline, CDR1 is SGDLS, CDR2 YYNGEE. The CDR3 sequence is CASSVAAEENYGYTF. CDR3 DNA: TGTGCCAGCAGCGTAGCGGCAGAGGAGAACTATGGCTACACCTTC.

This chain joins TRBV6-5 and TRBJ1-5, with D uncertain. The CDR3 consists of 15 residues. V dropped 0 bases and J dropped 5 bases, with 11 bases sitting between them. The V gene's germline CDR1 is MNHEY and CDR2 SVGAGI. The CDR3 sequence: CASSYSMDLHQPQHF. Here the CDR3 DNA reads TGTGCCAGCAGTTACTCGATGGACCTTCATCAGCCCCAGCATTTT.

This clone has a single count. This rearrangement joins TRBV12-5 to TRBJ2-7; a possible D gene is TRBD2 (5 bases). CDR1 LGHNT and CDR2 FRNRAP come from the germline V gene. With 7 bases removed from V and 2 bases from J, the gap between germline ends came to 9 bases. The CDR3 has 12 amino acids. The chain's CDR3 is CASAPGAYEQYV. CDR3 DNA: TGTGCTAGTGCTCCCGGGGCCTACGAGCAGTACGTC.

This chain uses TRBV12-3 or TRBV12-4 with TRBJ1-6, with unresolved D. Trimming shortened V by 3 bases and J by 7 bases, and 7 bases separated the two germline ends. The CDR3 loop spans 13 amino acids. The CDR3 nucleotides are TGTGCCAGCAGTTTCGAAAGAAATTCACCCCTCCACTTT. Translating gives CASSFERNSPLHF.

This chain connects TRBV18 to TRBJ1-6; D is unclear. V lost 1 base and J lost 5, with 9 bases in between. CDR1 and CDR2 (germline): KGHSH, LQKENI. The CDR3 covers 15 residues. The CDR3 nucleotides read TGTGCCAGCTCACCACTAGGGCGAAATAATTCACCCCTCCACTTT. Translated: CASSPLGRNNSPLHF. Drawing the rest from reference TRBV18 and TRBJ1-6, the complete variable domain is NAGVMQNPRHLVRRRGQEARLRCSPMKGHSHVYWYRQLPEEGLKFMVYLQKENIIDESGMPKERFSAEFPKEGPSILRIQQVVRGDSAAYFCASSPLGRNNSPLHFGNGTRLTVT.

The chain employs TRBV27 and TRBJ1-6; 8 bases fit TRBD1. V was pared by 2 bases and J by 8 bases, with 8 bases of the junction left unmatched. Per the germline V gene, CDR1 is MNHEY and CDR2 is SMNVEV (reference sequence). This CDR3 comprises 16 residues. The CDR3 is CASSLQVGTGDSPLHF. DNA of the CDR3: TGTGCCAGCAGTTTACAGGTCGGGACAGGTGATTCACCCCTCCACTTT.

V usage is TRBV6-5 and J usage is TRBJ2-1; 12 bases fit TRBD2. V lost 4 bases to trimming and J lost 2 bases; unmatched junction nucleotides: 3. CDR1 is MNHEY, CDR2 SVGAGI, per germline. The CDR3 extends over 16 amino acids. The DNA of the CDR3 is TGTGCCAGCAGTTCCCTAGCGGGAGGGGCCTACAATGAGCAGTTCTTC. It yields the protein CASSSLAGGAYNEQFF.

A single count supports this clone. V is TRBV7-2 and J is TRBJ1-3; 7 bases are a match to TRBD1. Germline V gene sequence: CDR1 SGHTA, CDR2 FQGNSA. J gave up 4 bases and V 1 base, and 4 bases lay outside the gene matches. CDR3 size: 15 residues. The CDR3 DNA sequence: TGTGCCAGCAGCTTAGGACAGGGCGAGGGAAACACCATATATTTT. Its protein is CASSLGQGEGNTIYF.

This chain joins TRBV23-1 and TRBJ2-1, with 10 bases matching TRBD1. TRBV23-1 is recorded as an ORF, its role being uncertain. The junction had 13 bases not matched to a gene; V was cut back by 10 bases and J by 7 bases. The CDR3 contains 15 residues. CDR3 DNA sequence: TGCGCCACCAAATGGACGCGGGACAGGGGAAATGAGCAGTTCTTC. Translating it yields CATKWTRDRGNEQFF.

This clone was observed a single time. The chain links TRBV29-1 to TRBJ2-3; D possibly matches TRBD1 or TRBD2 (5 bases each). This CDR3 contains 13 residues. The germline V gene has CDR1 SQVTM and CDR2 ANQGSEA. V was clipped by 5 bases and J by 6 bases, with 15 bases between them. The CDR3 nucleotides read TGCAGCGTTTCGAGGGGCCCGGGTGATACGCAGTATTTT. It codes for CSVSRGPGDTQYF.

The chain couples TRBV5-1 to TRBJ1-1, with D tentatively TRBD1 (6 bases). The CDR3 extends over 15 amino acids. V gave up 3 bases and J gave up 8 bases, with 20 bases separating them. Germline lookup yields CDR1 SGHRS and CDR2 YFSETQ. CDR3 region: CASSSGLTQGNEAFF. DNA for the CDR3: TGCGCCAGCAGCTCCGGCTTAACCCAGGGGAACGAAGCTTTCTTT.

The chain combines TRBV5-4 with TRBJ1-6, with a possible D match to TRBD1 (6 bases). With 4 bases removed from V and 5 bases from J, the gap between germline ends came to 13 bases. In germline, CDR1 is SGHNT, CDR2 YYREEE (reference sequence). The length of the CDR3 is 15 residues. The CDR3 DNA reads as TGTGCCAGCAGCGTCAGGGGAGCGGATAATTCACCCCTCCACTTT. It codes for CASSVRGADNSPLHF.

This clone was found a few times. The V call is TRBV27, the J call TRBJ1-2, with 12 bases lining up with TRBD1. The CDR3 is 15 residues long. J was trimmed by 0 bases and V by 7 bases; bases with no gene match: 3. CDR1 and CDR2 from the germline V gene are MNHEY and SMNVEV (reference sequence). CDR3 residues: CASIGTGGPNYGYTF. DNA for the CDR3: TGTGCCAGCATAGGGACAGGGGGCCCTAACTATGGCTACACCTTC.

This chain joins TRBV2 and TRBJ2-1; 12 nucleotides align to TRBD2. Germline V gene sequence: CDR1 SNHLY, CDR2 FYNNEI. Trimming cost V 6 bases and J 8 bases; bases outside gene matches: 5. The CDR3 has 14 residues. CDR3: CASRTSGSRYEQFF. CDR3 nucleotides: TGTGCCAGCAGGACTAGCGGGAGTAGGTATGAGCAGTTCTTC.

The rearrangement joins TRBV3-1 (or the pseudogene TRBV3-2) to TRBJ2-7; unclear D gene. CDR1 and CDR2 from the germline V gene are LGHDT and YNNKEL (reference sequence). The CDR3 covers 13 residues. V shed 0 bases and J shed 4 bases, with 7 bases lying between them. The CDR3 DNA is TGTGCCAGCAGCCAAGACAATGGTTACGAGCAGTACGTC. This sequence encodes CASSQDNGYEQYV.

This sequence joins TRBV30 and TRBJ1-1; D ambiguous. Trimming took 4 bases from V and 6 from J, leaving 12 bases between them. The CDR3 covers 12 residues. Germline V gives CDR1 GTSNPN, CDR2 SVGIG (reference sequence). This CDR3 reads CAWTPSGSEAFF. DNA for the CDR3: TGTGCCTGGACCCCATCAGGATCTGAAGCTTTCTTT.

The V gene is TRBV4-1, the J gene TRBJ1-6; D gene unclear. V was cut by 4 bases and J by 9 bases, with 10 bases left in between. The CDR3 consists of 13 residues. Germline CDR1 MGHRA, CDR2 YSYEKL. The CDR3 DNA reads TGCGCCAGCAGCCTCCACAGAGCTTCACCCCTCCACTTT. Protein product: CASSLHRASPLHF.

This chain's CDR3 is CASRLPGSGGYTF. The CDR3, as DNA: TGTGCCAGTAGACTACCGGGAAGCGGTGGCTACACCTTC. This chain links TRBV19 with TRBJ1-2; D not resolved. Trimming cost V 6 bases and J 7 bases, with 15 bases left between them. The germline V gene encodes CDR1 LNHDA and CDR2 SQIVND (reference sequence). This CDR3 region has 13 residues. Filled out from reference TRBV19 and TRBJ1-2, the complete variable domain reads DGGITQSPKYLFRKEGQNVTLSCEQNLNHDAMYWYRQDPGQGLRLIYYSQIVNDFQKGDIAEGYSVSREKKESFPLTVTSAQKNPTAFYLCASRLPGSGGYTFGSGTRLTVV.

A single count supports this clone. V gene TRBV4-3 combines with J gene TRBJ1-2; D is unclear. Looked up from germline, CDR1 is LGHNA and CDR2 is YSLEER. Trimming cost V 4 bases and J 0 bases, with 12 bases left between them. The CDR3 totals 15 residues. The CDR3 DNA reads TGCGCCAGCAGCCCGACACCGCGACCTAACTATGGCTACACCTTC. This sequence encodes CASSPTPRPNYGYTF.

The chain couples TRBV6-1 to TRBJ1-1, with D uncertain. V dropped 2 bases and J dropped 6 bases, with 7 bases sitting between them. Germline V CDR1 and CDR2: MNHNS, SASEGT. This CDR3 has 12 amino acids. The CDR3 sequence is CASSERVAEAFF. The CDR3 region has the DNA TGTGCCAGCAGTGAACGTGTAGCTGAAGCTTTCTTT.

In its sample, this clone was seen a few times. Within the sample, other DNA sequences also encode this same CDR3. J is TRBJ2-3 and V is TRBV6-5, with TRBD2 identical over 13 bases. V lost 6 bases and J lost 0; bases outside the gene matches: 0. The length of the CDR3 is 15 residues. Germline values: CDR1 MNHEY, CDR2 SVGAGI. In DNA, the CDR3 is TGTGCCAGCAGGGGACTAGCGGGGAGCACAGATACGCAGTATTTT. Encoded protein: CASRGLAGSTDTQYF.

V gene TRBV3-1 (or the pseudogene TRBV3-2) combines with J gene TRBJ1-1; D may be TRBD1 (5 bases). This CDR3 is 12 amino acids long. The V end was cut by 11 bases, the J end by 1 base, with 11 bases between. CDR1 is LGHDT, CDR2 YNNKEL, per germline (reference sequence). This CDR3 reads CASGRTNTEAFF. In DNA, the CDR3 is TGTGCCTCGGGACGGACGAACACTGAAGCTTTCTTT.

CDR3 residues: CASSFEGGLAGRTDTQYF. The CDR3 nucleotides are TGTGCCAGCAGCTTCGAAGGGGGACTAGCGGGCCGCACAGATACGCAGTATTTT. The chain uses TRBV7-2 and TRBJ2-3; 12 bases are shared with TRBD2. Germline V gene data show CDR1 as SGHTA and CDR2 as FQGNSA. The CDR3 spans 18 residues. The ends lost 3 bases at V and 1 base at J; junction bases unmatched: 8. The full variable domain, completed using reference TRBV7-2 and TRBJ2-3, is GAGVSQSPSNKVTEKGKDVELRCDPISGHTALYWYRQSLGQGLEFLIYFQGNSAPDKSGLPSDRFSAERTGGSVSTLTIQRTQQEDSAVYLCASSFEGGLAGRTDTQYFGPGTRLTVL.

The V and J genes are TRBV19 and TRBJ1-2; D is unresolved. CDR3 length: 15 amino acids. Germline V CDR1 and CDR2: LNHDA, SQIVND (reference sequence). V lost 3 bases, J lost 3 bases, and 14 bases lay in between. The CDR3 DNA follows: TGTGCCAGTAGTATTTATTGGGGTATCGACTATGGCTACACCTTC. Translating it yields CASSIYWGIDYGYTF.

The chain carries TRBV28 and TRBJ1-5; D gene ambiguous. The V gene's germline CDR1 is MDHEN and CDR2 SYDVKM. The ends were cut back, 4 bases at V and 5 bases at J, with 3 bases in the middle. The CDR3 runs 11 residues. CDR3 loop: CASSSYQPQHF. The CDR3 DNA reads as TGTGCCAGCAGTTCATATCAGCCCCAGCATTTT.

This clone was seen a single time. The CDR3: CASTNRSTDTQYF. The CDR3 DNA follows: TGCGCCAGCACCAACAGAAGCACAGATACGCAGTATTTT. V gene TRBV10-1 combines with J gene TRBJ2-3, with no clear D. CDR1 and CDR2 (germline): WNHNN, SYGVQD (reference sequence). This CDR3 has 13 residues. With 7 bases removed from V and 0 bases from J, the gap between germline ends came to 8 bases.

CDR3 DNA sequence: TGCAGTGCTAGTAGTTTCGGCAGGGGGTACGAGCAGTACTTC. The encoded protein is CSASSFGRGYEQYF. The chain employs TRBV20-1 and TRBJ2-7, with 7 bases fitting TRBD1. The CDR3 is made up of 14 amino acids. V was clipped by 3 bases and J by 4 bases; unmatched bases: 9. CDR1 is DFQATT and CDR2 is SNEGSKA in the germline V gene (reference sequence).